These 17 T cell receptor beta chains were all obtained from the same sample, sequenced in a study of beta chain features in type 1 diabetes. Expressed TCRB transcripts were sequenced because the entire RNA isolate underwent reverse transcription. Sequencing used immunoSEQ multiplex PCR; TCRdb keeps in-frame clones, though not all of them. The repertoire holds just over 600,000 clones, roughly 16% seen once, with 0.09% to 0.095% in the top ten. Sample: naive CD4+ T cells from blood. The receptors originated from a young man in good health.

Concerning this clone: At one end, the junction sequence differs from germline, possibly due to a read error. Within the sample, other DNA sequences also encode this same CDR3. The gene calls are TRBV6-5 and TRBJ2-5, with D possibly matching TRBD2 (6 bases). The CDR3 loop spans 13 amino acids. Germline V gives CDR1 MNHEY, CDR2 SVGAGI. CDR3 loop: CACRVAAQDTQYF. CDR3 in DNA: TGTGCCTGCAGGGTAGCGGCCCAAGATACCCAGTACTTC.

To note about this clone: At the DNA level, this CDR3 is encoded by other sequences in the same sample as well. The genes are TRBV9 and TRBJ2-3, with 7 bases aligning to TRBD2. The CDR3 has 15 amino acids. In germline, CDR1 is SGDLS, CDR2 YYNGEE. V trimming: 1 base; J trimming: 1 base; junction bases outside the gene matches: 3. CDR3 sequence reads: CASSVLAGGTDTQYF. The CDR3 region has the DNA TGTGCCAGCAGCGTACTCGCGGGGGGCACAGATACGCAGTATTTT.

This clone was seen at least ten times. The chain couples TRBV10-3 to TRBJ2-7; TRBD2 matches 10 bases. From germline, CDR1 is ENHRY and CDR2 SYGVKD. The CDR3 covers 15 residues. J lost 5 bases, V lost 3 bases, and 7 bases had no gene match. CDR3 sequence reads: CAISERTSGDHEQYF. The DNA for the CDR3 is TGTGCCATCAGTGAACGGACTAGCGGTGATCACGAGCAGTACTTC.

CDR3: CASSGVKALNYGYTF. CDR3 DNA sequence: TGTGCCAGCAGTGGGGTCAAGGCCTTAAACTATGGCTACACCTTC. The V gene is TRBV25-1, the J gene TRBJ1-2; no clear D gene. Germline V lookup: CDR1 MGHDK, CDR2 SYGVNS. The length of the CDR3 is 15 residues. V lost 4 bases and J lost 2, with 14 bases in between.

This clone turned up a few times. J is TRBJ1-2 and V is TRBV14; D is unresolved. Trimming pared 4 bases from V and 3 bases from J, leaving 15 bases between. CDR1 is SGHDN, CDR2 FVKESK, per germline. The CDR3 extends over 15 amino acids. The CDR3 loop reads CASSLRPSSDYGYTF. The CDR3 nucleotides are TGTGCCAGCAGCCTTCGACCATCTAGCGACTATGGCTACACCTTC.

The chain employs TRBV28 and TRBJ1-2; D is undetermined. CDR3 length: 13 amino acids. V was trimmed by 2 bases and J by 6 bases, leaving 10 bases between them. The germline V gene has CDR1 MDHEN and CDR2 SYDVKM. In nucleotides, the CDR3 is TGTGCCAGCAGTTTAGGTAGGGTTGATGGCTACACCTTC. It translates to CASSLGRVDGYTF.

This clone came up many times. The V call is TRBV7-9, the J call TRBJ2-7; TRBD1 agrees at 8 bases. The ends lost 5 bases at V and 4 bases at J; junction bases unmatched: 7. This CDR3 spans 14 amino acids. Germline V gives CDR1 SEHNR, CDR2 FQNEAQ (reference sequence). The chain's CDR3 is CASSIRQGMYEQYF. In nucleotides, the CDR3 is TGTGCCAGCAGCATCAGACAGGGGATGTACGAGCAGTACTTC. Complete variable domain (other parts from reference TRBV7-9 and TRBJ2-7): DTGVSQNPRHKITKRGQNVTFRCDPISEHNRLYWYRQTLGQGPEFLTYFQNEAQLEKSRLLSDRFSAERPKGSFSTLEIQRTEQGDSAMYLCASSIRQGMYEQYFGPGTRLTVT.

The rearrangement joins TRBV11-1 to TRBJ1-2; D uncertain. The V gene's germline CDR1 is SGHAT and CDR2 FQDESV (reference sequence). CDR3 size: 15 residues. Trimming stripped 1 base from V and 7 bases from J, with 16 bases between. DNA of the CDR3: TGTGCCAGCAGCTTAGAGAGGATCTCACCGGGTGGCTACACCTTC. This codes for CASSLERISPGGYTF.

The chain employs TRBV30 and TRBJ1-1; D perhaps matches TRBD1 (5 bases). The CDR3 loop spans 15 amino acids. The V end was cut by 2 bases, the J end by 6 bases, with 19 bases between. Germline-derived CDR1 and CDR2 are GTSNPN and SVGIG (reference sequence). As DNA, the CDR3 is TGTGCCTGGAGTAAGGGGACGGATTGGAATCCTGAAGCTTTCTTT. Translated, it gives CAWSKGTDWNPEAFF.

The chain is built from TRBV28 and TRBJ1-2; 8 bases align to TRBD1. The V gene's germline CDR1 is MDHEN and CDR2 SYDVKM. The CDR3 has 16 amino acids. The trim removed 6 bases at V and 2 bases at J, leaving 11 bases unmatched. Here the CDR3 DNA reads TGTGCCAGCAGCCCTAGGGGACAGGTTGTGAACTATGGCTACACCTTC. This gives the protein CASSPRGQVVNYGYTF.

J is TRBJ1-5 and V is TRBV29-1; 9 positions agree with TRBD1. This CDR3 has 15 residues. Germline loops: CDR1 SQVTM, CDR2 ANQGSEA. Trimming took 8 bases from V and 2 from J; bases not matched to a gene: 10. The CDR3 spells CSPGAGQGGNQPQHF. CDR3 nucleotides: TGCAGCCCAGGCGCGGGACAGGGAGGCAATCAGCCCCAGCATTTT.

This clone was detected a few times. The sample holds other DNA sequences that translate to the same CDR3. The DNA for the CDR3 is TGTGCCAGCAGCTTAGTCTGGGGCCGGAGCTCCTACAATGAGCAGTTCTTC. It yields the protein CASSLVWGRSSYNEQFF. This chain connects TRBV7-2 to TRBJ2-1; perhaps TRBD1 as D (5 bases). Germline assignment: CDR1 SGHTA and CDR2 FQGNSA. Trimming removed 1 base from V and 0 bases from J, with 13 bases in between. CDR3 length: 17 amino acids.

The J gene is TRBJ2-5, the V gene TRBV11-2; the D gene is possibly TRBD2 (8 bases). Per the germline V gene, CDR1 is SGHAT and CDR2 is FQNNGV. V shed 8 bases and J shed 6 bases, with 22 bases lying between them. This CDR3 contains 15 residues. CDR3 sequence: CASGKGAGGMKTQYF. The CDR3 DNA sequence: TGTGCCAGCGGAAAGGGGGCGGGAGGTATGAAGACCCAGTACTTC.

The chain employs TRBV7-9 and TRBJ2-7; no firm D call. The CDR3 has 14 amino acids. Between the trimmed V and J ends, which lost 2 bases and 2 bases, there was a span of 10 bases. Germline-derived CDR1 and CDR2 are SEHNR and FQNEAQ (reference sequence). The CDR3 loop reads CASSLKGSTYEQYF. In nucleotides, the CDR3 is TGTGCCAGCAGCTTAAAGGGTTCAACCTACGAGCAGTACTTC.

This clone was counted a few times. The CDR3 nucleotides are TGTGCCAGCAGCTTAAAGGGCGGTCAGACAGATACGCAGTATTTT. The encoded protein is CASSLKGGQTDTQYF. This sequence joins TRBV7-3 and TRBJ2-3; D call uncertain. V was pared by 1 base and J by 3 bases, with 11 bases between. This CDR3 contains 15 residues. Germline lookup yields CDR1 SGHTA and CDR2 FQGTGA.

Note on this clone: Different DNA sequences within this sample yield the same CDR3. This rearrangement joins TRBV4-3 to TRBJ2-1; D unresolved. Trimming shortened V by 0 bases and J by 4 bases, and 7 bases separated the two germline ends. Germline-derived CDR1 and CDR2 are LGHNA and YSLEER. This CDR3 spans 14 amino acids. The CDR3 DNA follows: TGCGCCAGCAGCCAAGATATCTCTTACAATGAGCAGTTCTTC. Protein: CASSQDISYNEQFF.

This clone was seen a few times. The chain recombines TRBV7-9 with TRBJ1-5; D unclear. The CDR3 contains 14 residues. Germline V gene lookup returns CDR1 SEHNR and CDR2 FQNEAQ (reference sequence). V was shortened by 5 bases and J by 9 bases, with 17 bases between the two germline ends. The CDR3 sequence: CASSLGGGGGPQHF. The CDR3 DNA reads TGTGCCAGCAGCCTCGGTGGAGGCGGTGGGCCCCAGCATTTT.